What follows are 31 T cell receptor beta chains derived from one specimen sequenced in a study of blood T cell repertoires in COVID-19. The method was immunoSEQ multiplex PCR; TCRdb's version includes in-frame clones alone and lacks a portion of them. The sample carries about 350,000 clones, about 86% recorded once. Material: peripheral blood. These receptors all stem from a woman in her sixties or seventies with COVID-19, enrolled during active disease.

This clone was counted a few times. V is TRBV9 and J is TRBJ1-6; 7 nucleotides line up with TRBD1. CDR1 and CDR2 from the germline V gene are SGDLS and YYNGEE. This CDR3 is 13 amino acids long. V dropped 4 bases and J dropped 7; count of bases not matched to a gene: 2. The CDR3 DNA is TGTGCCAGCAGCCCAGGGGGGAATTCACCCCTCCACTTT. Its translation: CASSPGGNSPLHF.

The chain carries TRBV6-6 and TRBJ2-7; the match to TRBD1 covers 9 bases. The germline CDR1 and CDR2 sequences are MNHNY and SVGAGI (reference sequence). V shed 5 bases and J 6 bases; nucleotides not matched to a gene: 11. The CDR3 is 15 amino acids. The CDR3 here is CASSGGGTGKVEQYF. CDR3 coding DNA: TGTGCCAGCAGTGGGGGCGGGACAGGGAAGGTCGAGCAGTACTTC.

The chain is built from TRBV6-5 and TRBJ2-7, with a tentative D call TRBD2 (6 bases). CDR3 length equals 14 residues. CDR1 MNHEY and CDR2 SVGAGI come from the germline V gene. V lost 2 bases and J 4 bases, leaving 12 bases between the germline ends. DNA for the CDR3: TGTGCCAGCAGTTACGGAGGGTTCAGTTACGAGCAGTACTTC. This translates into CASSYGGFSYEQYF.

The chain links TRBV6-2 or TRBV6-3 to TRBJ2-3; 7 bases line up with TRBD2. The germline CDR1 and CDR2 sequences are MNHEY and SVGEGT. The CDR3 has 15 amino acids. Trimming at V came to 4 bases and at J to 6 bases, leaving 10 bases not matched to a gene. CDR3 in DNA: TGTGCCAGCAGTTCCCCCGAGAAAGCGGGGGATACGCAGTATTTT. Translated, it gives CASSSPEKAGDTQYF.

This clone was seen a single time. The chain carries TRBV27 and TRBJ1-1, with a possible D match to TRBD1 (6 bases). V was pared by 4 bases and J by 5 bases, with 11 bases between. The CDR3 length is 13 residues. Looked up from germline, CDR1 is MNHEY and CDR2 is SMNVEV (reference sequence). CDR3 amino acids: CASSSQQGTEAFF. The DNA for the CDR3 is TGTGCCAGCAGTTCACAACAGGGAACTGAAGCTTTCTTT.

The chain carries TRBV9 and TRBJ2-3; TRBD1 might be the D (5 bases). V was cut by 0 bases and J by 2 bases, with 10 bases left in between. Germline V gene data show CDR1 as SGDLS and CDR2 as YYNGEE. The CDR3 runs to 15 residues. CDR3 sequence (DNA): TGTGCCAGCAGCGTAGCTCCAGGGCACACAGATACGCAGTATTTT. Residues: CASSVAPGHTDTQYF.

This clone was observed a single time. This sequence joins TRBV27 and TRBJ1-5; 8 bases agree with TRBD1. The CDR3 consists of 19 residues. V lost 2 bases, J lost 2 bases, and 14 bases stayed unmatched. The germline gives CDR1 MNHEY, CDR2 SMNVEV (reference sequence). CDR3 DNA: TGTGCCAGCAGTTTAGGGCCGGGACAGGTCAATAATCGCAATCAGCCCCAGCATTTT. Protein product: CASSLGPGQVNNRNQPQHF.

V is TRBV10-3 and J is TRBJ2-2; 7 bases map to TRBD1. V lost 2 bases, J lost 5 bases, and 5 bases stayed unmatched. Germline V gene sequence: CDR1 ENHRY, CDR2 SYGVKD. The CDR3 has 15 residues. The CDR3 region has the DNA TGTGCCATCAGTGAGCAAACGGGACAGACCGGGGAGCTGTTTTTT. It yields the protein CAISEQTGQTGELFF.

The rearrangement links TRBV2 to TRBJ1-5, with D possibly TRBD1 on 5 matching bases. Per the germline V gene, CDR1 is SNHLY and CDR2 is FYNNEI. Deletions cut 3 bases from V and 6 bases from J, with 9 bases between. The CDR3 is 13 amino acids. CDR3 sequence (DNA): TGTGCCAGCAGTGATCGGGGGACTCAGCCCCAGCATTTT. This codes for CASSDRGTQPQHF. Based on the CDR3 plus reference TRBV2 and TRBJ1-5, the full variable domain is EPEVTQTPSHQVTQMGQEVILRCVPISNHLYFYWYRQILGQKVEFLVSFYNNEISEKSEIFDDQFSVERPDGSNFTLKIRSTKLEDSAMYFCASSDRGTQPQHFGDGTRLSIL.

As DNA, the CDR3 is TGTGCCAGTAGTACAGACCTAGCATACAATGAGCAGTTCTTC. Protein sequence: CASSTDLAYNEQFF. J is TRBJ2-1 and V is TRBV19, with D perhaps matching TRBD2 (5 bases). This CDR3 comprises 14 residues. V was trimmed by 4 bases and J by 4 bases, leaving 11 bases between them. CDR1 and CDR2 (germline): LNHDA, SQIVND (reference sequence).

The chain recombines TRBV7-2 with TRBJ1-6; weak D call: TRBD1 (5 bases). The V end was cut by 5 bases, the J end by 7 bases, with 12 bases between. Germline CDR1 reads SGHTA; CDR2 reads FQGNSA. The CDR3 consists of 14 residues. The CDR3 sequence: CASSPQGPNSPLHF. As DNA, the CDR3 is TGTGCCAGCAGCCCTCAGGGTCCCAATTCACCCCTCCACTTT. The complete variable domain, with remaining parts taken from reference TRBV7-2 and TRBJ1-6, reads GAGVSQSPSNKVTEKGKDVELRCDPISGHTALYWYRQSLGQGLEFLIYFQGNSAPDKSGLPSDRFSAERTGGSVSTLTIQRTQQEDSAVYLCASSPQGPNSPLHFGNGTRLTVT.

V gene TRBV5-8 combines with J gene TRBJ1-4; 7 bases line up with TRBD1. The trim removed 4 bases at V and 0 bases at J, leaving 6 bases unmatched. The length of the CDR3 is 16 residues. The V gene's germline CDR1 is SGHTS and CDR2 YDEGEE. The CDR3 loop reads CASSQDRASTNEKLFF. CDR3 bases: TGTGCCAGCAGCCAAGACAGGGCCTCAACTAATGAAAAACTGTTTTTT.

The chain combines TRBV5-4 with TRBJ2-5, with no clear D. This CDR3 contains 16 residues. V was pared by 4 bases and J by 3 bases, with 19 bases between. From germline, CDR1 is SGHNT and CDR2 YYREEE (reference sequence). The CDR3 nucleotides read TGTGCCAGCAGCACGGCCTTGAGGCGGAGTGAAGAGACCCAGTACTTC. As protein: CASSTALRRSEETQYF.

This chain joins TRBV9 and TRBJ2-3, with TRBD2 matching over 10 bases. The germline CDR1 and CDR2 sequences are SGDLS and YYNGEE. V lost 2 bases and J lost 6; bases outside the gene matches: 6. CDR3 size: 15 residues. The CDR3 loop reads CASSVLAGVGDTQYF. The CDR3 DNA reads TGTGCCAGCAGCGTGCTAGCGGGGGTCGGGGATACGCAGTATTTT.

This clone was seen ten or more times. The rearrangement links TRBV7-8 to TRBJ1-2; 7 bases are shared with TRBD1. The CDR3 totals 15 residues. The germline gives CDR1 SGHVS, CDR2 FQNEAQ. With 3 bases clipped from V and 3 bases from J, the junction kept 7 bases outside the gene matches. In DNA form, the CDR3 reads TGTGCCAGCAGCTTTATGCAGGGGGAGTACTATGGCTACACCTTC. Its protein is CASSFMQGEYYGYTF.

This chain connects TRBV7-6 to TRBJ1-2, with a tentative D call TRBD1 (6 bases). V lost 5 bases and J lost 1, with 14 bases in between. Germline CDR1 SGHVS, CDR2 FNYEAQ. The CDR3 totals 15 residues. CDR3 in DNA: TGTGCCAGCAGCCCTCCGGGACACCTTAACTATGGCTACACCTTC. The encoded protein is CASSPPGHLNYGYTF.

This CDR3 is CASSYQGLAGRNEQFF. CDR3 DNA: TGTGCCAGCAGTTACCAAGGACTAGCGGGGAGGAATGAGCAGTTCTTC. V usage is TRBV6-6 and J usage is TRBJ2-1, with 12 nucleotides matching TRBD2. Unmatched junction bases numbered 6, after V lost 2 bases and J lost 7 bases. This CDR3 has 16 residues. Germline values: CDR1 MNHNY, CDR2 SVGAGI (reference sequence).

J is TRBJ2-3 and V is TRBV5-1, with 7 positions matching TRBD2. The trim removed 3 bases at V and 8 bases at J, leaving 6 bases unmatched. Germline CDR1 SGHRS, CDR2 YFSETQ. CDR3 size: 13 residues. The CDR3 here is CASSSLGGSTQYF. In DNA, the CDR3 is TGCGCCAGCAGCTCGCTCGGGGGGAGTACGCAGTATTTT.

This chain uses TRBV9 with TRBJ2-4, with 11 nucleotides matching TRBD2. The CDR3 is 17 residues long. The V gene end was trimmed by 0 bases and the J gene end by 5 bases; junction bases not matched to a gene: 7. The germline CDR1 and CDR2 sequences are SGDLS and YYNGEE. The CDR3 DNA sequence: TGTGCCAGCAGCGTAGCCGGGACTAGCGGAACACAAAACATTCAGTACTTC. Protein product: CASSVAGTSGTQNIQYF. The complete variable domain, with remaining parts taken from reference TRBV9 and TRBJ2-4, reads DSGVTQTPKHLITATGQRVTLRCSPRSGDLSVYWYQQSLDQGLQFLIQYYNGEERAKGNILERFSAQQFPDLHSELNLSSLELGDSALYFCASSVAGTSGTQNIQYFGAGTRLSVL.

The rearrangement links TRBV12-5 to TRBJ1-1, with D perhaps TRBD1 (5 bases). CDR1 and CDR2 from the germline V gene are LGHNT and FRNRAP. This CDR3 is built from 13 residues. Trimming left V 1 base short and J 5 bases short, with 8 bases between. CDR3: CASGLAGRTEAFF. The CDR3 nucleotides read TGTGCTAGTGGTTTGGCAGGGAGGACTGAAGCTTTCTTT. Drawing the rest from reference TRBV12-5 and TRBJ1-1, the complete variable domain is DARVTQTPRHKVTEMGQEVTMRCQPILGHNTVFWYRQTMMQGLELLAYFRNRAPLDDSGMPKDRFSAEMPDATLATLKIQPSEPRDSAVYFCASGLAGRTEAFFGQGTRLTVV.

The V and J genes are TRBV9 and TRBJ1-3; possible D gene TRBD1, 5 bases. Trimming shortened V by 7 bases and J by 1 base, and 6 bases separated the two germline ends. Per the germline V gene, CDR1 is SGDLS and CDR2 is YYNGEE. The CDR3 is 12 residues long. The CDR3 region is CASGGSGNTIYF. The CDR3 nucleotides read TGTGCCAGCGGGGGGTCTGGAAACACCATATATTTT.

The rearrangement uses TRBV5-4 and TRBJ1-2; D may be TRBD1 (6 bases). Between the trimmed V and J ends, which lost 4 bases and 2 bases, there was a span of 15 bases. Looked up from germline, CDR1 is SGHNT and CDR2 is YYREEE (reference sequence). CDR3 size: 15 residues. The CDR3 coding sequence is TGTGCCAGCAGCGGGGGAGGGGGGTTCAACTATGGCTACACCTTC. Translated, it gives CASSGGGGFNYGYTF.

This sequence joins TRBV23-1 and TRBJ1-2, with D possibly TRBD1 on 6 matching bases. TRBV23-1 counts as an open reading frame of uncertain function. Trimming removed 6 bases from V and 4 bases from J, with 15 bases in between. This CDR3 region has 14 residues. The CDR3 spells CASRQGSGFYGYTF. The CDR3 nucleotides read TGCGCCAGCAGACAGGGTTCTGGGTTCTATGGCTACACCTTC.

This clone was observed a few times. The chain couples TRBV18 to TRBJ2-1; tentative D call: TRBD1 (5 bases). Germline CDR1 KGHSH, CDR2 LQKENI. The V end was cut by 2 bases, the J end by 7 bases, with 12 bases between. The CDR3 extends over 14 amino acids. The CDR3 loop reads CASSPGQGSNEQFF. In DNA form, the CDR3 reads TGTGCCAGCTCACCAGGTCAGGGATCGAATGAGCAGTTCTTC.

V gene TRBV5-1 combines with J gene TRBJ2-7, with 7 bases aligning to TRBD2. V lost 1 base, J lost 3 bases, and 7 bases stayed unmatched. The germline CDR1 and CDR2 sequences are SGHRS and YFSETQ. This CDR3 spans 15 amino acids. CDR3: CASSLQVGGYYEQYF. In nucleotides, the CDR3 is TGCGCCAGCAGCTTGCAGGTCGGGGGGTACTACGAGCAGTACTTC.

The V call is TRBV6-5, the J call TRBJ2-7; 7 nucleotides match TRBD1. The germline gives CDR1 MNHEY, CDR2 SVGAGI. The length of the CDR3 is 14 residues. V was pared by 7 bases and J by 2 bases, with 8 bases of the junction left unmatched. CDR3 sequence reads: CASTHRGLPYEQYF. CDR3 in DNA: TGTGCCAGCACCCACAGGGGCCTTCCCTACGAGCAGTACTTC.

The gene calls are TRBV11-2 and TRBJ2-7; possibly TRBD2 for D (6 bases). The germline CDR1 and CDR2 sequences are SGHAT and FQNNGV. Trimming took off 3 bases at V and 4 bases at J, with 22 bases between the two ends. This CDR3 contains 17 residues. This CDR3 is CASSLSVLGLAKYEQYF. The CDR3 region has the DNA TGTGCCAGCAGCTTGTCGGTATTGGGACTCGCAAAATACGAGCAGTACTTC.

Details on this clone: At one end the junction does not follow the germline gene, possibly because of a read error. The chain uses TRBV18 and TRBJ2-1; 8 bases agree with TRBD2. Germline lookup yields CDR1 KGHSH and CDR2 LQKENI. The CDR3 runs 12 residues. The CDR3 protein is CASAGGEGRRVF. The CDR3 coding sequence is TGTGCCAGCGCGGGGGGTGAGGGCCGGAGGGTCTTC.

The genes are TRBV6-4 and TRBJ2-2; the match to TRBD1 covers 10 bases. Per germline, CDR1 MRHNA and CDR2 SNTAGT. Trimming cost V 0 bases and J 2 bases; bases outside gene matches: 24. This CDR3 spans 24 amino acids. The CDR3: CASSDSWCSGPGQGSLNNTGELFF. CDR3 in DNA: TGTGCCAGCAGTGACTCGTGGTGTTCCGGACCGGGACAGGGGTCTCTCAATAACACCGGGGAGCTGTTTTTT.

The chain is built from TRBV7-2 and TRBJ1-2, with D uncertain. The CDR3 runs 15 residues. Germline loops: CDR1 SGHTA, CDR2 FQGNSA. Trimming shortened V by 5 bases and J by 1 base, and 14 bases separated the two germline ends. The CDR3 DNA is TGTGCCAGCAGCGGTAGAGTACAGATTAACTATGGCTACACCTTC. Translation gives CASSGRVQINYGYTF. Full variable domain (outside the CDR3, taken from reference TRBV7-2 and TRBJ1-2): GAGVSQSPSNKVTEKGKDVELRCDPISGHTALYWYRQSLGQGLEFLIYFQGNSAPDKSGLPSDRFSAERTGGSVSTLTIQRTQQEDSAVYLCASSGRVQINYGYTFGSGTRLTVV.

There are a few counts of this clone. Other nucleotide sequences in the sample specify the same CDR3. CDR3 loop: CASSSGTGTYEQYF. Here the CDR3 DNA reads TGTGCCAGCAGTTCTGGGACAGGGACCTACGAGCAGTACTTC. The genes are TRBV6-2 or TRBV6-3 and TRBJ2-7; 9 bases are a match to TRBD1. The length of the CDR3 is 14 residues. The junction had 3 bases not matched to a gene; V was cut back by 4 bases and J by 2 bases. Looked up from germline, CDR1 is MNHEY and CDR2 is SVGEGT.